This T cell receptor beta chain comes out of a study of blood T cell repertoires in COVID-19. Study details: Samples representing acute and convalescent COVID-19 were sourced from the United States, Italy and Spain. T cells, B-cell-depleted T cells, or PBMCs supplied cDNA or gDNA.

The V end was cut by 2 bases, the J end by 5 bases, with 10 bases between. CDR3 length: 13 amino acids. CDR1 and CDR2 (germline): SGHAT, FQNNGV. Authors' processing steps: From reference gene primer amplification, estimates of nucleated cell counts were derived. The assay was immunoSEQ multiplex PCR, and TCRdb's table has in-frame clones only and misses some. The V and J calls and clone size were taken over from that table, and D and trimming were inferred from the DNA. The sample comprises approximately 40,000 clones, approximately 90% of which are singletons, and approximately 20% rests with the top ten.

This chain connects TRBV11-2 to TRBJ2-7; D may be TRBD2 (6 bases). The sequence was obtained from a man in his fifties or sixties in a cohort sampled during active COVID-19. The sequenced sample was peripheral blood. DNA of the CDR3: TGTGCCAGCAGCTTATTGGGCGGGGACGAGCAGTACGTC. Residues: CASSLLGGDEQYV.